This paragraph covers one T cell receptor beta chain sequence. Antigen: not known. The sample is drawn from a study of shared clonotypes between healthy human individuals. Study findings and constraints: Among four donors, about 4.6% of naive CD4 clonotypes were found in common.

The table came from immunoSEQ multiplex PCR; TCRdb's copy has only in-frame clones and leaves some out. The sample includes about 380,000 clones, approximately 96% of them seen just once. The CDR3 has 14 amino acids. CDR1 and CDR2 (germline): SNHLY, FYNNEI. V was trimmed by 6 bases and J by 1 base, leaving 12 bases between them. Material: memory CD8+ T cells sorted from blood. Subset reported: CD45RO+ cells pooled with CCR7-negative TemRA cells. The source of this sequence is a man under 40 in good health. This chain connects TRBV2 to TRBJ1-1; D possibly corresponds to TRBD1 (6 bases). CDR3: CASRPGQSNTEAFF. The CDR3 DNA reads TGTGCCAGCAGACCAGGACAGTCGAACACTGAAGCTTTCTTT.